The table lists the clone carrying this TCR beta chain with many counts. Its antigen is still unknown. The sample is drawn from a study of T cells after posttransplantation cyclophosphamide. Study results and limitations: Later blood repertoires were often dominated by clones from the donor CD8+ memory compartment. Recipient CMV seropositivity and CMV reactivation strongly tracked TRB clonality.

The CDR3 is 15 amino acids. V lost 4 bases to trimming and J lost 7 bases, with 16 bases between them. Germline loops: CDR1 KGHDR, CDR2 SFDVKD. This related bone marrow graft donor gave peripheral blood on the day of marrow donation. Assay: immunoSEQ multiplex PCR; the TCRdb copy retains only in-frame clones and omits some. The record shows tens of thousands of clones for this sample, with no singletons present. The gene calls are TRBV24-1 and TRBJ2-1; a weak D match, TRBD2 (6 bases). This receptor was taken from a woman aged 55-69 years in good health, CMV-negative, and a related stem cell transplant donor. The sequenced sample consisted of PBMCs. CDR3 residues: CATSDPTSGRNEQFF. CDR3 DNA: TGTGCCACCAGTGACCCTACCTCAGGGAGGAATGAGCAGTTCTTC.